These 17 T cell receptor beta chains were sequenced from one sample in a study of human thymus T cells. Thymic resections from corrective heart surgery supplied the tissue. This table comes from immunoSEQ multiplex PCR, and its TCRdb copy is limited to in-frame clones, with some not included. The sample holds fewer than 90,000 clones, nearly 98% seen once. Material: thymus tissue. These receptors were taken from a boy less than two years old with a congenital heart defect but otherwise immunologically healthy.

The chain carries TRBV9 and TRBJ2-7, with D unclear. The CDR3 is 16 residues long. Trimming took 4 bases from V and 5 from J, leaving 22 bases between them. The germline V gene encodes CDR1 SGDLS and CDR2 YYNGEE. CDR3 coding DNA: TGTGCCAGCAGCCCTCGTAGTATAGGGCATGGGGACGAGCAGTACTTC. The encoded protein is CASSPRSIGHGDEQYF.

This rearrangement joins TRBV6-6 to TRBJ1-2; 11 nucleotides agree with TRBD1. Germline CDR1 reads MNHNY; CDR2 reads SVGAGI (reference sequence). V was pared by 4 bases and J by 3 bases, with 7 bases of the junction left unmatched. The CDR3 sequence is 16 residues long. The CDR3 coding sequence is TGTGCCAGCAGTTCCCGCCGGACAGGGGGCTACTATGGCTACACCTTC. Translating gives CASSSRRTGGYYGYTF.

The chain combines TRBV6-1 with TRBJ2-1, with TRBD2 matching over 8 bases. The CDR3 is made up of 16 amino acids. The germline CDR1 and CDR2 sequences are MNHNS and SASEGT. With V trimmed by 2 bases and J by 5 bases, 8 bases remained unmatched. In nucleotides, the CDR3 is TGTGCCAGCAGTGAACCCTTACTAGCGGCCGACAATGAGCAGTTCTTC. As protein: CASSEPLLAADNEQFF.

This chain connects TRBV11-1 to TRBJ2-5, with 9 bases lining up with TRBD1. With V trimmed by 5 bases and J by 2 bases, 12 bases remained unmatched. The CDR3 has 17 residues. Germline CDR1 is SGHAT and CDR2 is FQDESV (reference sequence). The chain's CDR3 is CASSRGQGTRWQETQYF. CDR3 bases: TGTGCCAGCAGCCGGGGACAGGGTACGCGTTGGCAAGAGACCCAGTACTTC.

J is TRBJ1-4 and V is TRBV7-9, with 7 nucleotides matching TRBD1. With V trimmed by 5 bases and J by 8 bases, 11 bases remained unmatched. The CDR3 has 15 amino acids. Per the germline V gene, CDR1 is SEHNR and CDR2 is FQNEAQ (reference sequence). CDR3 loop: CASSGRQGFREKLFF. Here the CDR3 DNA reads TGTGCCAGCAGCGGCCGACAGGGTTTCCGGGAAAAACTGTTTTTT.

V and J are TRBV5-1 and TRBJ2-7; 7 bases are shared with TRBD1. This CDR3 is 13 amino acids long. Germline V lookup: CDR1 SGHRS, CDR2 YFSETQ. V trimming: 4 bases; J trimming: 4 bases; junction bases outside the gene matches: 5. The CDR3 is CASSPGTAYEQYF. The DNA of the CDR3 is TGCGCCAGCAGCCCCGGGACAGCATACGAGCAGTACTTC.

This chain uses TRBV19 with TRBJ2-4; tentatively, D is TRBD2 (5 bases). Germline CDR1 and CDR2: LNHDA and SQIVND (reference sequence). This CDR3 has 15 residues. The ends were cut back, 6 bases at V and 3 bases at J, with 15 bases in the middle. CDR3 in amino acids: CASRPRGVGKNIQYF. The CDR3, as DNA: TGTGCCAGTAGGCCCCGGGGAGTCGGCAAAAACATTCAGTACTTC.

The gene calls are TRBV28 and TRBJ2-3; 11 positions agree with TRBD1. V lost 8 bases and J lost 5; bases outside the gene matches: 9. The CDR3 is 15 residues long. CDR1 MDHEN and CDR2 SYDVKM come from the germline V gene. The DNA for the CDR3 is TGTGCCAGCCCTTTGGACAGGGGGCAAATAGATACGCAGTATTTT. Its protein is CASPLDRGQIDTQYF.

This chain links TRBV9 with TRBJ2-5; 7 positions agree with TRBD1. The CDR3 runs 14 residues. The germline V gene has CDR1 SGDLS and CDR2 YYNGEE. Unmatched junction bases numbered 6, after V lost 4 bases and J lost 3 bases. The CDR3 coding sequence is TGTGCCAGCAGCCCAGACAGGGCAAAAGAGACCCAGTACTTC. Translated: CASSPDRAKETQYF.

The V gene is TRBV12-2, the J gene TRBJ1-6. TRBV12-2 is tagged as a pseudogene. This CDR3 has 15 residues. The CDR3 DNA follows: TGTGCAAGTCGACCGGAAAGCTCCTATAATTCACCCCTCCACTTT. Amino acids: CASRPESSYNSPLHF.

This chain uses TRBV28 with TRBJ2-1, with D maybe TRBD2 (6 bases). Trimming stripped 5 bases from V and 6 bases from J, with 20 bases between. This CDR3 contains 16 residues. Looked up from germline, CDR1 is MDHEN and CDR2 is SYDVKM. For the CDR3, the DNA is TGTGCCAGCAGTCCGTTCCGACTAGTTTGGACCAATGAGCAGTTCTTC. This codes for CASSPFRLVWTNEQFF.

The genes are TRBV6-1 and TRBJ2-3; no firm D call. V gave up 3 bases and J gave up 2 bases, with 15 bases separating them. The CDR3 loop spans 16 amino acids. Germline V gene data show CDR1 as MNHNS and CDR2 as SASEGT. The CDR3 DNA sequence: TGTGCCAGCAGTGATAAATGGTGGGTTAACACAGATACGCAGTATTTT. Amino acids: CASSDKWWVNTDTQYF.

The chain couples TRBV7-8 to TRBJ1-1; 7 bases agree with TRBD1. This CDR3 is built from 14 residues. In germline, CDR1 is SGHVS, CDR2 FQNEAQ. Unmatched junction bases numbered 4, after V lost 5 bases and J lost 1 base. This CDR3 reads CASSGRQGNTEAFF. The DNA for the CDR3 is TGTGCCAGCAGCGGCCGACAGGGGAACACTGAAGCTTTCTTT.

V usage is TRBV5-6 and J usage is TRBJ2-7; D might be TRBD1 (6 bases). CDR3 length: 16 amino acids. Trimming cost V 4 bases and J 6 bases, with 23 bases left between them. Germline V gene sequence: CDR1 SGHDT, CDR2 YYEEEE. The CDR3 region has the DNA TGTGCCAGCAGCCTGCGGTGGGGGCATCAGGTTTGCGAGCAGTACTTC. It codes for CASSLRWGHQVCEQYF.

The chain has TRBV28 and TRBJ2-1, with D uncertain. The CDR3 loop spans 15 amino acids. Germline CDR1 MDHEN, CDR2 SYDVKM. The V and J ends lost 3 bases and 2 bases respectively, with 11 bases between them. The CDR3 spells CASSLCSRAYNEQFF. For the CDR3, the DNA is TGTGCCAGCAGTTTGTGTTCAAGGGCCTACAATGAGCAGTTCTTC.

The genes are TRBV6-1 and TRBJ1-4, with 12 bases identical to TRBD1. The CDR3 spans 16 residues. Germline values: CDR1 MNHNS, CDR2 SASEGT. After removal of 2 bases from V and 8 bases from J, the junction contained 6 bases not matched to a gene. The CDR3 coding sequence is TGTGCCAGCAGTGAAAGGGACAGGGGGCTGGAGGAAAAACTGTTTTTT. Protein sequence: CASSERDRGLEEKLFF.

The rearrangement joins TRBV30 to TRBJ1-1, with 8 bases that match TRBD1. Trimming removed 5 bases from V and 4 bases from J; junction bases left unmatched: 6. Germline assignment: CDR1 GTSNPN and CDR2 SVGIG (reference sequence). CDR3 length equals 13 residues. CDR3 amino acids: CAWSDRGGTEAFF. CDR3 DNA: TGTGCCTGGTCAGACAGGGGTGGCACTGAAGCTTTCTTT. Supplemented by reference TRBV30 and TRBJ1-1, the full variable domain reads SQTIHQWPATLVQPVGSPLSLECTVEGTSNPNLYWYRQAAGRGLQLLFYSVGIGQISSEVPQNLSASRPQDRQFILSSKKLLLSDSGFYLCAWSDRGGTEAFFGQGTRLTVV.